The T cell receptor beta chain under discussion was sequenced for a study of response to subunit inactivated influenza vaccine. The sample holds a few counts of this clonotype. The germline CDR1 and CDR2 sequences are MNHNY and SVGAGI (reference sequence). J gave up 3 bases and V 6 bases, and 5 bases lay outside the gene matches. The CDR3 sequence is 13 residues long. Using its own MiXCR run on the RT-PCR reads, TCRdb lists one record per CDR3 protein. The table shows more than 150,000 distinct CDR3 sequences, with around 8.8% occurring only once. The gene calls are TRBV6-6 and TRBJ2-7, with TRBD1 identical over 7 bases. The sequencing here drew on non-naive T cells sorted from PBMCs, taken on the day of vaccination. The source of this sequence is a man aged 45 to 65 who received an inactivated influenza vaccine. The CDR3 coding sequence is TGTGCCAGCAGCTGGGGACAGATCTACGAGCAGTACTTC. It encodes CASSWGQIYEQYF.